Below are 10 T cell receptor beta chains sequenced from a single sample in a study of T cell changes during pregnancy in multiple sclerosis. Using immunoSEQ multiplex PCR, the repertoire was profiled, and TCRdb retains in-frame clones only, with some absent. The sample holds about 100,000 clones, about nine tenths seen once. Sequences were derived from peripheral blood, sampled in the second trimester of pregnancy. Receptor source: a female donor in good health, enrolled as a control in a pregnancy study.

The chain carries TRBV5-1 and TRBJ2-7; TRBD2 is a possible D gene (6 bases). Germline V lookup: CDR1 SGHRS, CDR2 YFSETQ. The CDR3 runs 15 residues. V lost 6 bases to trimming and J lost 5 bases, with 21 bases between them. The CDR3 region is CASTTEAGRGNEQYF. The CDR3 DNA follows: TGCGCCAGCACCACTGAGGCGGGACGAGGAAACGAGCAGTACTTC.

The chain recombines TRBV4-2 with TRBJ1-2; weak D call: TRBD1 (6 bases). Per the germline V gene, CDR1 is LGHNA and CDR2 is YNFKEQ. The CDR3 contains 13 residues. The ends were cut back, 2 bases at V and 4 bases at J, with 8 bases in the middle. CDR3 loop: CASSQRGTYGYTF. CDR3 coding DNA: TGTGCCAGCAGCCAAAGGGGGACCTATGGCTACACCTTC.

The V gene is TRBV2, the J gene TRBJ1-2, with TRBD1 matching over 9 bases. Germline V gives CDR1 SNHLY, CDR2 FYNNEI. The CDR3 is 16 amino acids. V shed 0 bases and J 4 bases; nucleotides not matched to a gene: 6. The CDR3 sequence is CASSEAPETGGYGYTF. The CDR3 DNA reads TGTGCCAGCAGTGAAGCGCCGGAGACAGGGGGCTATGGCTACACCTTC.

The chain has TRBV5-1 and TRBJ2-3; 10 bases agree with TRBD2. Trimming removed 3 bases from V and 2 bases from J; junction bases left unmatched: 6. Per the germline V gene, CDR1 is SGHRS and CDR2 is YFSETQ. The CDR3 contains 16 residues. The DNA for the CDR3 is TGCGCCAGCAGCTCCCACGGGACTAGCGTCACAGATACGCAGTATTTT. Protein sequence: CASSSHGTSVTDTQYF.

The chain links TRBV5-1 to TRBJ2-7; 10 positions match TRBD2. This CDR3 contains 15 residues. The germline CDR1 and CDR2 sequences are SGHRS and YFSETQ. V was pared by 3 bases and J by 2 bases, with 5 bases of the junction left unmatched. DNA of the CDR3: TGCGCCAGCAGCTCCACTAGCGGGATCACCTACGAGCAGTACTTC. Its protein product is CASSSTSGITYEQYF.

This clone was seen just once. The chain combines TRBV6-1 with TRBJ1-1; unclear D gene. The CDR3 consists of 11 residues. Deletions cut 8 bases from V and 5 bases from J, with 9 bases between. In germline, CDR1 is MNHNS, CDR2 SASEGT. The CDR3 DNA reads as TGTGCCAGCCCACGAGCTACTGAAGCTTTCTTT. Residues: CASPRATEAFF.

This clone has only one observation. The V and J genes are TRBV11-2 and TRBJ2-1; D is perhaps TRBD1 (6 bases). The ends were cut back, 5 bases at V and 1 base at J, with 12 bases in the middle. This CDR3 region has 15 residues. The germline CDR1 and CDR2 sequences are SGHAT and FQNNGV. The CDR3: CASSRAGQSYNEQFF. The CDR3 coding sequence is TGTGCCAGCAGCAGAGCAGGACAGTCCTACAATGAGCAGTTCTTC.

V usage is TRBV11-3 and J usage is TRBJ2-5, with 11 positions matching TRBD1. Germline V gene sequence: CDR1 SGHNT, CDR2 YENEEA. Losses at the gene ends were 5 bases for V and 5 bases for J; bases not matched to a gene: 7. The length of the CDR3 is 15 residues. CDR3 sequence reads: CASSPGTGGSETQYF. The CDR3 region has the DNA TGTGCCAGCAGCCCGGGGACAGGGGGATCTGAGACCCAGTACTTC.

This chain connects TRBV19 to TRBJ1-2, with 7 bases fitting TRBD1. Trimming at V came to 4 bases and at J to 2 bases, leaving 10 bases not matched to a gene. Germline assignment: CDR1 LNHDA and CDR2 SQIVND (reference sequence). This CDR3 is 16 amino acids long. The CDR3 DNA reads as TGTGCCAGTAGTACCTCAACAGGGGTTGGGAACTATGGCTACACCTTC. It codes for CASSTSTGVGNYGYTF. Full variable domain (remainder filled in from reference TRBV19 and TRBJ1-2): DGGITQSPKYLFRKEGQNVTLSCEQNLNHDAMYWYRQDPGQGLRLIYYSQIVNDFQKGDIAEGYSVSREKKESFPLTVTSAQKNPTAFYLCASSTSTGVGNYGYTFGSGTRLTVV.

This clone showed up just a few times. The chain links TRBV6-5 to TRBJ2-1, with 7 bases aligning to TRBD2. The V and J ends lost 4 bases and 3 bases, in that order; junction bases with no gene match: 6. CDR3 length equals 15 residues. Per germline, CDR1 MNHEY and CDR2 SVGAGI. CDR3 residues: CASSFGGSHYNEQFF. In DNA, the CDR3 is TGTGCCAGCAGTTTTGGCGGGAGCCACTACAATGAGCAGTTCTTC.